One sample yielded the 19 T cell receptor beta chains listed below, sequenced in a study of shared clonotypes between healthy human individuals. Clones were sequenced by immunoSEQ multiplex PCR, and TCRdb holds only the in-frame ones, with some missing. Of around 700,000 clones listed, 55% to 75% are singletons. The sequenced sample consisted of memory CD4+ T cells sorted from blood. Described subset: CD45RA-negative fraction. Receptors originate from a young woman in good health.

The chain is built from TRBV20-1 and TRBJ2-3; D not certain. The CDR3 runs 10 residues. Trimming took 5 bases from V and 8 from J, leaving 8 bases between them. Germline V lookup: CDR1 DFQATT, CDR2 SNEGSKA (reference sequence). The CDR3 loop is CSASTGTQYF. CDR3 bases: TGCAGTGCTTCCACGGGTACGCAGTATTTT.

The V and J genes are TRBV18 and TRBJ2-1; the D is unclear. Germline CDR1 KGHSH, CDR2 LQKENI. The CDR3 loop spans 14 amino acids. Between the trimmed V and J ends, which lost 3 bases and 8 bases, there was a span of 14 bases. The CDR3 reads CASSPSGVLDEQFF. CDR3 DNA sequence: TGTGCCAGCTCACCCTCTGGAGTCCTGGATGAGCAGTTCTTC.

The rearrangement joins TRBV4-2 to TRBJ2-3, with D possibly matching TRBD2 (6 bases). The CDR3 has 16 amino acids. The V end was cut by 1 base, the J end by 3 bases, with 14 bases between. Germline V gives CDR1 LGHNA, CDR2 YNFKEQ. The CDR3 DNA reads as TGTGCCAGCAGCCAAGCGCGGGACTTGCAAACAGATACGCAGTATTTT. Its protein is CASSQARDLQTDTQYF.

CDR3 sequence: CASSLAGVGSAGANVLTF. The CDR3 coding sequence is TGTGCCAGCAGTTTAGCGGGGGTGGGAAGCGCTGGGGCCAACGTCCTGACTTTC. This chain links TRBV28 with TRBJ2-6, with 7 bases identical to TRBD2. The CDR3 loop spans 18 amino acids. Per germline, CDR1 MDHEN and CDR2 SYDVKM. Trimming removed 2 bases from V and 2 bases from J; junction bases left unmatched: 9.

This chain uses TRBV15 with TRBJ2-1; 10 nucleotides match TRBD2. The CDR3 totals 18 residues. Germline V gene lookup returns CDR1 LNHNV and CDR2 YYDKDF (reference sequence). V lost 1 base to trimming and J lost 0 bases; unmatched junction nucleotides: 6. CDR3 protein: CATSRGLAGANSYNEQFF. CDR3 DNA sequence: TGTGCCACCAGCAGAGGGCTAGCGGGAGCTAACTCCTACAATGAGCAGTTCTTC.

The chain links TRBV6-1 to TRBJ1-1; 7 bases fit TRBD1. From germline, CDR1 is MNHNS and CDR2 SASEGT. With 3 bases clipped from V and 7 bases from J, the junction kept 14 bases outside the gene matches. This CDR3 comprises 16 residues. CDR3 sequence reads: CASSEFPGQYSNEAFF. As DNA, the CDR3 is TGTGCCAGCAGTGAGTTCCCGGGACAGTATAGCAATGAAGCTTTCTTT.

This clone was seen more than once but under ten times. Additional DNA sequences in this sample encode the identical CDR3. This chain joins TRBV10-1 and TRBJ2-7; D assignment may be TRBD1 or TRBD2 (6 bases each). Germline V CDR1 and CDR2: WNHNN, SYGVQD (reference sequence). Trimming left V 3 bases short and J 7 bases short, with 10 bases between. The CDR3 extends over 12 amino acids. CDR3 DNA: TGCGCCAGCAGTGATCGGGGGCGGGAGCAGTACTTC. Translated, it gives CASSDRGREQYF.

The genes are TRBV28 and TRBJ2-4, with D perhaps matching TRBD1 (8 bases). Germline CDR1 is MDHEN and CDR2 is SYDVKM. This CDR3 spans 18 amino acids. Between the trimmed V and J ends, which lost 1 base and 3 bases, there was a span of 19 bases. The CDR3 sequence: CASSLFGKTGEGKNIQYF. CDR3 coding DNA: TGTGCCAGCAGTTTATTCGGGAAGACAGGGGAGGGCAAAAACATTCAGTACTTC.

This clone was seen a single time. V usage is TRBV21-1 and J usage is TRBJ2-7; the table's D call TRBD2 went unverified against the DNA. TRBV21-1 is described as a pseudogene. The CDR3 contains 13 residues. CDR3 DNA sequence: TGTGCCAACCCACTAGCGGGAGAGGACGAGCAGTACTTC. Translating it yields CANPLAGEDEQYF.

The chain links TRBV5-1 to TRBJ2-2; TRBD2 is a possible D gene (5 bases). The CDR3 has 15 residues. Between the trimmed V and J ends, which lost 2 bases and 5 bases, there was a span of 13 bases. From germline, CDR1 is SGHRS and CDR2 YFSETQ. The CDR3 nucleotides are TGCGCCAGCAGCTTCGGAGGCAGATCAACCGGGGAGCTGTTTTTT. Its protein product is CASSFGGRSTGELFF.

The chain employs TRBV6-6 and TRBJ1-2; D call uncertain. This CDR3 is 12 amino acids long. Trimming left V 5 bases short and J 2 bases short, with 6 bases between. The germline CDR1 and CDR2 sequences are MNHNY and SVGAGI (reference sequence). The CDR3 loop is CASSGTNYGYTF. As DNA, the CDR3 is TGTGCCAGCAGTGGTACAAACTATGGCTACACCTTC.

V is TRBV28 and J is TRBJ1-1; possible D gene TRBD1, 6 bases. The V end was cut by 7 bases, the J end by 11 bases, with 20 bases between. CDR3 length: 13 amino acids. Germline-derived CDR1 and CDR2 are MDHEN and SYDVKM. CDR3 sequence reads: CASTQQGLGGAFF. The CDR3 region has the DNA TGTGCCAGCACACAACAGGGTTTGGGGGGGGCTTTCTTT.

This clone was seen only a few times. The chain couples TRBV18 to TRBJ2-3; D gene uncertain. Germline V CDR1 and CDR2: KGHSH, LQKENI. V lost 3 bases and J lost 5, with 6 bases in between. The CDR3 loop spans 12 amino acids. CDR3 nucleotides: TGTGCCAGCTCACCTTCAGAAGATACGCAGTATTTT. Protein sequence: CASSPSEDTQYF.

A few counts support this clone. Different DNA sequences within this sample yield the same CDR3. The CDR3 region is CASSYGSSSYNEQFF. CDR3 DNA sequence: TGTGCCAGCAGTTACGGGAGTAGCTCCTACAATGAGCAGTTCTTC. The V call is TRBV6-5, the J call TRBJ2-1; the D gene is possibly TRBD2 (5 bases). The germline V and J ends were trimmed by 2 bases and 0 bases, with 8 bases remaining between them. This CDR3 has 15 residues. Germline CDR1 is MNHEY and CDR2 is SVGAGI.

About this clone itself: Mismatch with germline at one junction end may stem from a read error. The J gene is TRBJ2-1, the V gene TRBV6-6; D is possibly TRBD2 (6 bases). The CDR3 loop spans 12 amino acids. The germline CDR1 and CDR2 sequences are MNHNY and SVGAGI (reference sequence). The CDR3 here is CASREAYNEQFF. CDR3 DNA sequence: TGCGCCAGCAGGGAGGCCTACAATGAGCAGTTCTTC.

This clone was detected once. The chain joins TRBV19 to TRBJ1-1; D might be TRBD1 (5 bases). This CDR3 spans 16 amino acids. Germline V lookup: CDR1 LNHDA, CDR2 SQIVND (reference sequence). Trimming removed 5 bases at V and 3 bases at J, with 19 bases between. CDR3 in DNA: TGTGCCAGTAGTCCGCGCTATGCAGGGATTGACACTGAAGCTTTCTTT. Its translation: CASSPRYAGIDTEAFF.

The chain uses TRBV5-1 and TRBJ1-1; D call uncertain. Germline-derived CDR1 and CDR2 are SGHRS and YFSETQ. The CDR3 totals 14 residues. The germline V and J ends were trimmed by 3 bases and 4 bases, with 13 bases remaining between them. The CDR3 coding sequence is TGCGCCAGCAGCTCGTCCGGGGTGACCACTGAAGCTTTCTTT. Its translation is CASSSSGVTTEAFF.

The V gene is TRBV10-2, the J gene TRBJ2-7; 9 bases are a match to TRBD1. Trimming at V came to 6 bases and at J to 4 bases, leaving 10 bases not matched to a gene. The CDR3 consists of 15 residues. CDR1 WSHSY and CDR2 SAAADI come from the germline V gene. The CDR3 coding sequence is TGCGCCAGCAGACTAGGGACAGGGTATCGGTACGAGCAGTACTTC. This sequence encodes CASRLGTGYRYEQYF.

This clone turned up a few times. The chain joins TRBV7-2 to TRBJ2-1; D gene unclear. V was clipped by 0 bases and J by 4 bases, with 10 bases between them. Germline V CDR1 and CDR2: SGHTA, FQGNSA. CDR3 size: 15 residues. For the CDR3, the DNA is TGTGCCAGCAGCTTAGCGGGTTCGGCGTACAATGAGCAGTTCTTC. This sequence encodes CASSLAGSAYNEQFF.